Sequencing of this T cell receptor (beta chain) was carried out in a study of T cell repertoires in cytomegalovirus infection. The wider study: Epitope selection comprised recently identified HLA-C-restricted CMV epitopes and well-studied HLA-B-restricted CMV epitopes. In public TCR beta signatures, there were indications of both CMV infection and matching HLA type. Study-level findings and limits: Ex vivo responses were dominated by HLA-C-restricted CMV-specific TCR beta clonotypes.

The CDR3 is 16 amino acids. V lost 1 base, J lost 1 base, and 4 bases stayed unmatched. Using its own MiXCR run on the reads, TCRdb lists one record per CDR3 protein. Of about 310,000 distinct CDR3 sequences in the sample, roughly 25% are singletons; the top ten hold about an eighth. This clonotype has at least ten counts. What it binds is not known. The source of this sequence is a human donor in good health (CMV status not recorded). Some clones in this sample may be carry-over from other donors' samples. This chain uses TRBV12-3 or TRBV12-4 with TRBJ2-3; 8 nucleotides line up with TRBD1. Specimen: cultured PBMCs, collected from culture after CMV antigen stimulation. This CDR3 is CASSLGGTGRTDTQYF. The CDR3 region has the DNA TGTGCCAGCAGTTTAGGAGGGACAGGTCGCACAGATACGCAGTATTTT.